One sample yielded the 23 T cell receptor beta chains listed below, sequenced in a study of blood T cell repertoires in COVID-19. Data came from immunoSEQ multiplex PCR; TCRdb stores just in-frame clones and leaves some out. The data show 110,000 or so clones, approximately 81% seen once. Sequencing was done on a sample of peripheral blood. These receptor sequences come from a human donor in a cohort sampled during active COVID-19.

This chain joins TRBV6-2 or TRBV6-3 and TRBJ2-1, with D possibly being TRBD2 (6 bases). The germline V gene has CDR1 MNHEY and CDR2 SVGEGT. Trimming stripped 2 bases from V and 10 bases from J, with 12 bases between. The CDR3 totals 13 residues. The CDR3: CASSYVSREEQFF. CDR3 nucleotides: TGTGCCAGCAGTTACGTTTCGCGGGAAGAGCAGTTCTTC.

This clone came up a few times. The chain carries TRBV3-1 (or the pseudogene TRBV3-2) and TRBJ1-6; D not resolved. V lost 3 bases to trimming and J lost 10 bases, with 10 bases between them. Germline assignment: CDR1 LGHDT and CDR2 YNNKEL (reference sequence). The CDR3 runs to 13 residues. This CDR3 is CASSQEVYSPLHF. DNA of the CDR3: TGTGCCAGCAGCCAGGAGGTTTACTCACCCCTCCACTTT.

V usage is TRBV5-4 and J usage is TRBJ2-1, with TRBD1 matching over 7 bases. The V gene's germline CDR1 is SGHNT and CDR2 YYREEE (reference sequence). The CDR3 consists of 14 residues. With 5 bases clipped from V and 9 bases from J, the junction kept 11 bases outside the gene matches. DNA of the CDR3: TGTGCCAGCAGAGGGGGCGCGATACTTACTGAGCAGTTCTTC. It codes for CASRGGAILTEQFF.

V usage is TRBV5-1 and J usage is TRBJ2-3; 10 positions match TRBD1. After removal of 4 bases from V and 4 bases from J, the junction contained 9 bases not matched to a gene. Germline V gives CDR1 SGHRS, CDR2 YFSETQ. CDR3 length: 16 amino acids. CDR3 loop: CASSPKPGQGSDTQYF. In DNA, the CDR3 is TGCGCCAGCAGCCCCAAGCCGGGACAGGGGTCAGATACGCAGTATTTT.

The sample holds one count of this clone. The chain recombines TRBV9 with TRBJ2-3; 14 nucleotides agree with TRBD2. Germline CDR1 reads SGDLS; CDR2 reads YYNGEE. The junction had 16 bases not matched to a gene; V was cut back by 1 base and J by 0 bases. The CDR3 is made up of 22 amino acids. CDR3 sequence reads: CASSVPTSGGANEQGSTDTQYF. The CDR3 region has the DNA TGTGCCAGCAGCGTACCGACTAGCGGGGGGGCTAATGAACAGGGAAGCACAGATACGCAGTATTTT. The whole variable domain, filled in from reference TRBV9 and TRBJ2-3, reads DSGVTQTPKHLITATGQRVTLRCSPRSGDLSVYWYQQSLDQGLQFLIQYYNGEERAKGNILERFSAQQFPDLHSELNLSSLELGDSALYFCASSVPTSGGANEQGSTDTQYFGPGTRLTVL.

The rearrangement uses TRBV19 and TRBJ2-3; TRBD2 might be the D (6 bases). Trimming removed 2 bases from V and 4 bases from J, with 7 bases in between. CDR1 LNHDA and CDR2 SQIVND come from the germline V gene (reference sequence). This CDR3 has 13 residues. The CDR3 nucleotides are TGTGCCAGTAGTATAATAGCGGCAGATACGCAGTATTTT. Encoded protein: CASSIIAADTQYF.

This rearrangement joins TRBV6-6 to TRBJ1-1; tentative D call: TRBD1 (5 bases). CDR1 MNHNY and CDR2 SVGAGI come from the germline V gene (reference sequence). V was pared by 9 bases and J by 2 bases, with 22 bases between. The CDR3 totals 16 residues. CDR3 DNA sequence: TGTGCCAGTAAGAACAGGCGGGGCGTCCAAAACACTGAAGCTTTCTTT. Residues: CASKNRRGVQNTEAFF.

The chain employs TRBV5-5 and TRBJ1-6, with 9 bases that match TRBD1. The CDR3 is 15 residues long. V dropped 4 bases and J dropped 10; count of bases not matched to a gene: 9. CDR1 SGHKS and CDR2 YYEKEE come from the germline V gene (reference sequence). The CDR3 coding sequence is TGTGCCAGCAGCGGAGGACAGGGGTCCAGCTCACCCCTCCACTTT. It codes for CASSGGQGSSSPLHF.

The chain combines TRBV3-1 (or the pseudogene TRBV3-2) with TRBJ2-3; D not resolved. V lost 3 bases and J lost 8, with 24 bases in between. From germline, CDR1 is LGHDT and CDR2 YNNKEL (reference sequence). There are 17 residues in the CDR3. The CDR3 DNA sequence: TGTGCCAGCAGCCACCCCAGTAGGCGGAACCTACTGGGTACGCAGTATTTT. Amino acids: CASSHPSRRNLLGTQYF.

The V call is TRBV7-8, the J call TRBJ1-6; 8 nucleotides match TRBD1. This CDR3 is 15 amino acids long. With 6 bases clipped from V and 10 bases from J, the junction kept 11 bases outside the gene matches. CDR1 is SGHVS and CDR2 is FQNEAQ in the germline V gene. In nucleotides, the CDR3 is TGTGCCAGCAGAACAACCGGACAGGGAGGATCACCCCTCCACTTT. The encoded protein is CASRTTGQGGSPLHF.

The rearrangement links TRBV10-3 to TRBJ1-1; 8 bases map to TRBD1. This CDR3 is built from 14 residues. J lost 2 bases, V lost 10 bases, and 9 bases had no gene match. Germline V lookup: CDR1 ENHRY, CDR2 SYGVKD. CDR3 coding DNA: TGTGCCAGCGGACAGGGAGCGATAAACACTGAAGCTTTCTTT. It codes for CASGQGAINTEAFF.

This clone came up once. The CDR3 coding sequence is TGTGCCAGCAGTAGGACAGGGGCTTCGGATTCACCCCTCCACTTT. This gives the protein CASSRTGASDSPLHF. The chain combines TRBV25-1 with TRBJ1-6; 9 bases agree with TRBD1. Germline assignment: CDR1 MGHDK and CDR2 SYGVNS. The junction had 7 bases not matched to a gene; V was cut back by 5 bases and J by 8 bases. CDR3 length equals 15 residues. The whole variable domain, filled in from reference TRBV25-1 and TRBJ1-6, reads EADIYQTPRYLVIGTGKKITLECSQTMGHDKMYWYQQDPGMELHLIHYSYGVNSTEKGDLSSESTVSRIRTEHFPLTLESARPSHTSQYLCASSRTGASDSPLHFGNGTRLTVT.

The chain recombines TRBV29-1 with TRBJ2-5; D gene uncertain. The CDR3 runs to 14 residues. Looked up from germline, CDR1 is SQVTM and CDR2 is ANQGSEA. V dropped 5 bases and J dropped 0 bases, with 13 bases sitting between them. The CDR3 is CSVRVPSYQETQYF. The CDR3 coding sequence is TGCAGCGTTCGGGTCCCATCGTACCAAGAGACCCAGTACTTC.

V and J are TRBV10-1 and TRBJ2-3, with a possible D match to TRBD1 (5 bases). Germline lookup yields CDR1 WNHNN and CDR2 SYGVQD (reference sequence). V was cut by 4 bases and J by 2 bases, with 10 bases left in between. The CDR3 sequence is 14 residues long. CDR3 in DNA: TGCGCCAGCAGTGCAGACAGAAACACAGATACGCAGTATTTT. Protein: CASSADRNTDTQYF.

This rearrangement joins TRBV12-5 to TRBJ2-2; D unclear. V gave up 3 bases and J gave up 0 bases, with 8 bases separating them. The V gene's germline CDR1 is LGHNT and CDR2 FRNRAP. The CDR3 loop spans 15 amino acids. In DNA, the CDR3 is TGTGCTAGTGGTTTACGTCTATCGAACACCGGGGAGCTGTTTTTT. This gives the protein CASGLRLSNTGELFF. Complete variable domain (other parts from reference TRBV12-5 and TRBJ2-2): DARVTQTPRHKVTEMGQEVTMRCQPILGHNTVFWYRQTMMQGLELLAYFRNRAPLDDSGMPKDRFSAEMPDATLATLKIQPSEPRDSAVYFCASGLRLSNTGELFFGEGSRLTVL.

This chain uses TRBV19 with TRBJ2-7, with D possibly TRBD1 on 6 matching bases. The CDR3 totals 12 residues. Germline V gene lookup returns CDR1 LNHDA and CDR2 SQIVND (reference sequence). Trimming stripped 8 bases from V and 12 bases from J, with 20 bases between. CDR3 sequence reads: CASPPRGHAPYF. CDR3 DNA sequence: TGTGCCAGTCCCCCCAGGGGACACGCCCCGTACTTC.

This clone was seen only a few times. V is TRBV19 and J is TRBJ1-1; D might be TRBD1 (5 bases). Germline CDR1 and CDR2: LNHDA and SQIVND (reference sequence). V dropped 1 base and J dropped 4 bases, with 10 bases sitting between them. CDR3 length equals 14 residues. The CDR3 sequence is CASSIGGGTTEAFF. CDR3 in DNA: TGTGCCAGTAGTATAGGAGGAGGGACCACTGAAGCTTTCTTT.

This clone was recorded once. The J gene is TRBJ2-1, the V gene TRBV5-1; 10 positions match TRBD2. After removal of 0 bases from V and 9 bases from J, the junction contained 9 bases not matched to a gene. The CDR3 totals 16 residues. The germline V gene has CDR1 SGHRS and CDR2 YFSETQ. The CDR3: CASSLVGLAVSGEQFF. CDR3 bases: TGCGCCAGCAGCTTGGTCGGACTAGCGGTATCCGGTGAGCAGTTCTTC. Full variable domain (missing parts from reference TRBV5-1 and TRBJ2-1): KAGVTQTPRYLIKTRGQQVTLSCSPISGHRSVSWYQQTPGQGLQFLFEYFSETQRNKGNFPGRFSGRQFSNSRSEMNVSTLELGDSALYLCASSLVGLAVSGEQFFGPGTRLTVL.

This chain connects TRBV7-9 to TRBJ1-2; D is uncertain. The germline gives CDR1 SEHNR, CDR2 FQNEAQ (reference sequence). Trimming stripped 5 bases from V and 8 bases from J, with 18 bases between. There are 14 residues in the CDR3. The DNA for the CDR3 is TGTGCCAGCAGCCCGACGACTGGCCGTTGGGGCTACACCTTC. Translating gives CASSPTTGRWGYTF. The full variable domain, with the rest looked up from reference TRBV7-9 and TRBJ1-2, is DTGVSQNPRHKITKRGQNVTFRCDPISEHNRLYWYRQTLGQGPEFLTYFQNEAQLEKSRLLSDRFSAERPKGSFSTLEIQRTEQGDSAMYLCASSPTTGRWGYTFGSGTRLTVV.

V gene TRBV5-1 combines with J gene TRBJ2-1; D may be TRBD2 (5 bases). Germline lookup yields CDR1 SGHRS and CDR2 YFSETQ. The CDR3 has 14 residues. Trimming removed 0 bases at V and 5 bases at J, with 9 bases between. The CDR3 sequence is CASSLDGLNNEQFF. CDR3 DNA: TGCGCCAGCAGCTTGGATGGACTGAACAATGAGCAGTTCTTC.

The V call is TRBV18, the J call TRBJ1-4; 9 nucleotides agree with TRBD1. The ends lost 3 bases at V and 5 bases at J; junction bases unmatched: 4. The germline CDR1 and CDR2 sequences are KGHSH and LQKENI. The CDR3 has 15 residues. The CDR3 region has the DNA TGTGCCAGCTCACCTTCCGGGACAGGGAATGAAAAACTGTTTTTT. Translation: CASSPSGTGNEKLFF.

This clone was picked up one time. This chain uses TRBV20-1 with TRBJ2-1; D might be TRBD2 (5 bases). Germline V CDR1 and CDR2: DFQATT, SNEGSKA (reference sequence). V gave up 0 bases and J gave up 14 bases, with 11 bases separating them. This CDR3 has 11 residues. The CDR3 loop reads CSARDREREFF. The CDR3 DNA follows: TGCAGTGCTAGAGATCGGGAAAGGGAGTTCTTC.

The rearrangement links TRBV28 to TRBJ1-1; D gene ambiguous. Trimming pared 4 bases from V and 4 bases from J, leaving 16 bases between. There are 15 residues in the CDR3. Germline V gene sequence: CDR1 MDHEN, CDR2 SYDVKM. CDR3 coding DNA: TGTGCCAGCAGTTCCCTGGGCGGGTCGGGCACTGAAGCTTTCTTT. Amino acids: CASSSLGGSGTEAFF.